The TCR beta chain under discussion was sequenced for a study of beta chain features in type 1 diabetes. The overall study: Across the samples, some 99 million sorted cells were examined in total.

The CDR3 loop spans 13 amino acids. Germline-derived CDR1 and CDR2 are KGHSH and LQKENI. The germline V and J ends were trimmed by 3 bases and 7 bases, with 12 bases remaining between them. Every isolated RNA sample was fully reverse transcribed, so sequencing captured expressed TCRB transcripts. About 3.6 million reads per sample on average were obtained from naive, central memory and regulatory T cell samples. Assay: immunoSEQ multiplex PCR; the TCRdb copy retains only in-frame clones and omits some. The sample consists of around 450,000 clones, over 9.5% of them appearing once. Study-level results: All four CD4+ subsets of Type 1 diabetes patients contained TCRB CDR3s that were moderately but significantly shorter. Amplification by PCR could prefer shorter templates, with the same effect in patients and controls.

A remark on this clone: Its cognate antigen is unknown.

The material sequenced was naive CD4+ T cells from blood. This TCR derives from a woman aged 18-29 years in good health. The chain combines TRBV18 with TRBJ2-5; weak D call: TRBD1 (5 bases). In DNA, the CDR3 is TGTGCCAGCTCACCCCCACAGGATCGGACCCAGTACTTC. This translates into CASSPPQDRTQYF.